This T cell receptor (beta chain) was documented in a study of lymphopenia after photon versus proton radiotherapy. Study-level results: Post-nadir TCR diversity decline inversely tracked overall survival among those who died. Under photons, naive T cells and diversity fell while effector/memory populations rose. Oligoclonal CD8+ Temra expansion after nadir drove photon patients' diversity drop. Authors raise, but do not show, better survival with proton therapy.

Germline CDR1 is SGHTA and CDR2 is FQGTGA. Trimming removed 8 bases from V and 6 bases from J; junction bases left unmatched: 4. This CDR3 contains 13 residues. Concerning this clone itself: Its antigen is not known.

Method: immunoSEQ multiplex PCR; TCRdb's copy keeps in-frame clones and lacks some. This table holds fewer than 35,000 clones, 90% found once. This clonotype was sampled from a woman in her fifties or sixties with pancreatic cancer. The chain is built from TRBV7-3 and TRBJ2-3; 11 nucleotides line up with TRBD2. The material was peripheral blood, obtained from a patient treated with photon-based radiotherapy. Written as DNA, the CDR3 is TGTGCCAGCTCGGGACTAGCGGTGGATACGCAGTATTTT. It translates to CASSGLAVDTQYF.